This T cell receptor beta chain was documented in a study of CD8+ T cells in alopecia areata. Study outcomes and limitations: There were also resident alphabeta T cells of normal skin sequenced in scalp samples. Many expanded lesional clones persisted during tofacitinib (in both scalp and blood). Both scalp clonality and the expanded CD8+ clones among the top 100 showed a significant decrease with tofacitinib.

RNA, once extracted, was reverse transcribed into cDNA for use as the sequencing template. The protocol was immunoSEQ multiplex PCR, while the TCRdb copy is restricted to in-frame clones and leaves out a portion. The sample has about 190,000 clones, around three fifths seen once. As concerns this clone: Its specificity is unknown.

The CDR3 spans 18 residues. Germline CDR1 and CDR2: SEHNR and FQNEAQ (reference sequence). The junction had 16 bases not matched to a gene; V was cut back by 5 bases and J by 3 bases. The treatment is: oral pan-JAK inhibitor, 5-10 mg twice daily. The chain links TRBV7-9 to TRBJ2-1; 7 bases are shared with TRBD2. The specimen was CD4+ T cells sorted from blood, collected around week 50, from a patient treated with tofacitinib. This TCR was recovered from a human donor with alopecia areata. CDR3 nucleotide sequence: TGTGCCAGCAGCCGCGCGCGGGGGATTACTAGTTTCTACAATGAGCAGTTCTTC. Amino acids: CASSRARGITSFYNEQFF.